This T cell receptor beta chain was recovered during a study of OX40 agonist ivuxolimab in advanced cancers. Across the whole study: As their treatment, patients were administered ivuxolimab, an agonistic anti-OX40 (CD134) antibody.

This clone has just one count. Libraries were prepared by immunoSEQ multiplex PCR; TCRdb keeps only in-frame clonotypes and omits some of them. The sample contains about 29,000 clones, just over 90% of which appear only once. Trimming pared 3 bases from V and 2 bases from J, leaving 9 bases between. CDR3 size: 14 residues. Germline V lookup: CDR1 MRHNA, CDR2 SNTAGT. Source: CD4+ or CD8+ T cells sorted from blood, taken in a trial of the OX40 agonist ivuxolimab. The source of this sequence is an adult with an advanced solid tumor such as melanoma, head and neck, liver or kidney cancer. This rearrangement joins TRBV6-4 to TRBJ2-3; D may be TRBD2 (7 bases). Here the CDR3 DNA reads TGTGCCAGCAGTGAACGGGGGGCCACAGATACGCAGTATTTT. Translation gives CASSERGATDTQYF.